The next 14 T cell receptor beta chains were all read from a single sample in a study of blood T cell repertoires in COVID-19. Only in-frame clones appear in the TCRdb table, and some are missing; sequencing was by immunoSEQ multiplex PCR. This table holds 200,000 to 250,000 clones, 70% to 90% found once. Sequencing used peripheral blood. All receptors derive from a man aged 50 or older with acute or convalescent COVID-19.

CDR3 in DNA: TGTGCCAGCAGTATCCAGGGAACCGGCACAGATACGCAGTATTTT. It yields the protein CASSIQGTGTDTQYF. The chain couples TRBV6-5 to TRBJ2-3; D possibly corresponds to TRBD1 (5 bases). Germline-derived CDR1 and CDR2 are MNHEY and SVGAGI. The CDR3 is 15 amino acids. The V end was cut by 5 bases, the J end by 1 base, with 13 bases between.

The rearrangement joins TRBV6-5 to TRBJ1-6, with D tentatively TRBD1 (5 bases). The CDR3 contains 15 residues. V gave up 8 bases and J gave up 0 bases, with 11 bases separating them. Germline V gives CDR1 MNHEY, CDR2 SVGAGI. The CDR3 DNA sequence: TGTGCCAGCGGGGGGGAGAGCTCCTATAATTCACCCCTCCACTTT. Translated, it gives CASGGESSYNSPLHF.

The chain combines TRBV5-1 with TRBJ1-6, with no clear D. The V gene lost 0 bases and the J gene lost 7 bases, with 14 bases spanning the gap. The length of the CDR3 is 16 residues. Germline lookup yields CDR1 SGHRS and CDR2 YFSETQ. The chain's CDR3 is CASSLGEGIGNSPLHF. Written as DNA, the CDR3 is TGCGCCAGCAGCTTGGGGGAGGGAATCGGCAATTCACCCCTCCACTTT.

The chain links TRBV6-2 or TRBV6-3 to TRBJ1-5; possibly TRBD1 for D (6 bases). V was cut by 3 bases and J by 6 bases, with 21 bases left in between. CDR1 and CDR2 (germline): MNHEY, SVGEGT. This CDR3 comprises 17 residues. The CDR3, as DNA: TGTGCCAGCAGTTATCTCCCGGGACAAGGTGAGGGTCAGCCCCAGCATTTT. Translated, it gives CASSYLPGQGEGQPQHF.

The chain recombines TRBV6-5 with TRBJ1-4; a possible D gene is TRBD1 (6 bases). V gave up 2 bases and J gave up 8 bases, with 12 bases separating them. The CDR3 sequence is 14 residues long. Germline V gene data show CDR1 as MNHEY and CDR2 as SVGAGI. The CDR3 DNA is TGTGCCAGCAGTTACAACAGGGTTAGCGAAAAACTGTTTTTT. It codes for CASSYNRVSEKLFF.

J is TRBJ1-2 and V is TRBV9; 9 bases fit TRBD1. This CDR3 has 15 amino acids. The V gene's germline CDR1 is SGDLS and CDR2 YYNGEE. The V segment lost 4 bases and the J segment 6 bases; nucleotides outside the gene matches: 10. The DNA of the CDR3 is TGTGCCAGCAGCATTCGTCTGGGACAGGGAAATGGCTACACCTTC. Translation gives CASSIRLGQGNGYTF.

The chain has TRBV19 and TRBJ2-3; TRBD2 agrees at 10 bases. Germline V gives CDR1 LNHDA, CDR2 SQIVND (reference sequence). The CDR3 extends over 18 amino acids. Trimming at V came to 0 bases and at J to 1 base, leaving 7 bases not matched to a gene. The CDR3 DNA is TGTGCCAGTAGTATAGATCCCCGGACTAGCGGAGGCACAGATACGCAGTATTTT. Residues: CASSIDPRTSGGTDTQYF.

The rearrangement uses TRBV6-5 and TRBJ2-7; 10 positions match TRBD1. V lost 6 bases to trimming and J lost 5 bases; unmatched junction nucleotides: 10. CDR1 and CDR2 (germline): MNHEY, SVGAGI. The CDR3 covers 15 residues. The CDR3 protein is CASRTIGQGVDEQYF. CDR3 nucleotides: TGTGCCAGCAGAACGATCGGACAGGGGGTTGACGAGCAGTACTTC.

Turning to this clone: The sample has other DNA sequences that encode this CDR3 too. The gene calls are TRBV19 and TRBJ1-5, with 7 positions matching TRBD1. Germline CDR1 and CDR2: LNHDA and SQIVND (reference sequence). V shed 6 bases, J shed 7 bases, and the junction held 6 bases outside the gene matches. The CDR3 sequence is 13 residues long. The CDR3 loop is CASSLTGDQPQHF. The CDR3, as DNA: TGTGCCAGTAGCCTCACAGGGGACCAGCCCCAGCATTTT.

The rearrangement links TRBV5-5 to TRBJ2-2, with TRBD1 identical over 7 bases. CDR3 length: 18 residues. Germline CDR1 SGHKS, CDR2 YYEKEE (reference sequence). V was pared by 0 bases and J by 4 bases, with 12 bases of the junction left unmatched. For the CDR3, the DNA is TGTGCCAGCAGCTTGGCCGCCAGGGGGAAACAAACCACCGGGGAGCTGTTTTTT. Residues: CASSLAARGKQTTGELFF.

The chain is built from TRBV11-2 and TRBJ2-6; maybe TRBD2 (5 bases). Germline CDR1 and CDR2: SGHAT and FQNNGV. Trimming took 5 bases from V and 9 from J, leaving 20 bases between them. The CDR3 totals 16 residues. CDR3 sequence (DNA): TGTGCCAGCAGCCCCCTTTCGGGGTCTGTTGGCAACGTCCTGACTTTC. Its translation: CASSPLSGSVGNVLTF.

The V call is TRBV10-1, the J call TRBJ1-1, with 7 nucleotides matching TRBD1. Germline CDR1 is WNHNN and CDR2 is SYGVQD (reference sequence). This CDR3 has 17 residues. V dropped 0 bases and J dropped 0; count of bases not matched to a gene: 7. CDR3 sequence (DNA): TGCGCCAGCAGTGAGTCTCGGACAGGATTTATGAACACTGAAGCTTTCTTT. Translation: CASSESRTGFMNTEAFF.

The J gene is TRBJ2-3, the V gene TRBV19, with D possibly being TRBD2 (5 bases). Trimming left V 5 bases short and J 6 bases short, with 15 bases between. CDR1 is LNHDA and CDR2 is SQIVND in the germline V gene (reference sequence). CDR3 size: 14 residues. Written as DNA, the CDR3 is TGTGCCAGTAGTCCAGGACCGGGAAGGGATACGCAGTATTTT. Amino acids: CASSPGPGRDTQYF.

This rearrangement joins TRBV6-5 to TRBJ2-7, with 7 nucleotides matching TRBD1. The CDR3 loop spans 15 amino acids. Trimming removed 5 bases from V and 3 bases from J; junction bases left unmatched: 10. CDR1 is MNHEY and CDR2 is SVGAGI in the germline V gene. The CDR3 loop is CASSRRQGSLYEQYF. The DNA for the CDR3 is TGTGCCAGCAGTCGAAGACAGGGCAGCCTCTACGAGCAGTACTTC.